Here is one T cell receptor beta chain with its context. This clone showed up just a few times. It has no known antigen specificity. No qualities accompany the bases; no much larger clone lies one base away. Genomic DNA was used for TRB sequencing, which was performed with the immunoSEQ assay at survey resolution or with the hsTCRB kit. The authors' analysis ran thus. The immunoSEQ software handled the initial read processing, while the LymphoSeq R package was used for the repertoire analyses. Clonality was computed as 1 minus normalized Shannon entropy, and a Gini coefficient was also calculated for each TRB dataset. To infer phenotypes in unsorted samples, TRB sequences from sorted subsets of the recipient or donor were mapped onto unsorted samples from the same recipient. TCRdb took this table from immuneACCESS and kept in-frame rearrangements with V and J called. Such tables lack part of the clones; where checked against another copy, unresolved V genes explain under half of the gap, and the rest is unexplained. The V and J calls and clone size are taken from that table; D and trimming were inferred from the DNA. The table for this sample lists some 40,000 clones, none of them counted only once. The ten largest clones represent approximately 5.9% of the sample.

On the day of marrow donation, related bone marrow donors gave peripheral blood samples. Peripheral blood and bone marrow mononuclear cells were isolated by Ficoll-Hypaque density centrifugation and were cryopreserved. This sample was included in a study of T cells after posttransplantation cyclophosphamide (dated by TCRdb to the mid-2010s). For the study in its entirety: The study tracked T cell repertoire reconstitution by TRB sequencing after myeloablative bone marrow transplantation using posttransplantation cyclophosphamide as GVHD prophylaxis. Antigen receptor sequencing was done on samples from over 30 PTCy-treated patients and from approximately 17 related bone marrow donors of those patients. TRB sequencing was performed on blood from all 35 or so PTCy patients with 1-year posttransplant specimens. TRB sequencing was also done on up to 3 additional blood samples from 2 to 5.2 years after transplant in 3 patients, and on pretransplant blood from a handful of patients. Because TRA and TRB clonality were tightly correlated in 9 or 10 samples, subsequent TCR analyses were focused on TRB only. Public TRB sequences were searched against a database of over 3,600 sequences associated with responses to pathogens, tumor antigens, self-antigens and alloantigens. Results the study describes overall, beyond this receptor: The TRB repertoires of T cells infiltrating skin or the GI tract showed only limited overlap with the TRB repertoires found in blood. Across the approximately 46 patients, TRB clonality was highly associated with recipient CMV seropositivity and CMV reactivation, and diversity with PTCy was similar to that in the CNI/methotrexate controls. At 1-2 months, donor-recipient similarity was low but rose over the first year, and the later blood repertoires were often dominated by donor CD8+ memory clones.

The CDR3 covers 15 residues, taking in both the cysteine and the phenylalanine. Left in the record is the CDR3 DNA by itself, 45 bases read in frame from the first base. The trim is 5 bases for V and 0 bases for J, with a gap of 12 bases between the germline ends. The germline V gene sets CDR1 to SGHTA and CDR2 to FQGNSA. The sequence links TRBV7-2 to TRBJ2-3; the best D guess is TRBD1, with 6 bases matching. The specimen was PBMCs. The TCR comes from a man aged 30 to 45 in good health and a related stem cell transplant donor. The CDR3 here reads CASSRRQASTDTQYF. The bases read TGTGCCAGCAGCCGGCGACAGGCGAGCACAGATACGCAGTATTTT.